A selection of T cell receptor beta chains follows, all from one sample in a study of cytomegalovirus exposure and HLA in healthy donors. Profiled with immunoSEQ multiplex PCR; TCRdb holds only in-frame clones, not every one. The sample includes 150,000 to 200,000 clones, 80% of them seen just once. Sequencing was carried out using PBMCs. The receptors shown here come from a boy younger than 18 in good health and CMV-seronegative. Each CDR3 is given with its conserved first and last residue. Each record gives: D gene, CDR3 length, J gene, V gene, clone size, CDR3 protein, CDR3 DNA. D genes are given only for firm matches. Rows may omit the clone size; those that give it use once, few, many or a size class.

-,14,TRBJ2-7,TRBV19,-,CASRPSQGSGEQYF,TGTGCCAGTAGACCTTCCCAGGGGTCTGGGGAGCAGTACTTC
-,14,TRBJ1-2,TRBV4-1,-,CASSQVGSGTGYTF,TGCGCCAGCAGCCAAGTTGGGTCAGGCACTGGCTACACCTTC
TRBD2,15,TRBJ2-7,TRBV25-1,few,CASSEYFLAGNEQYF,TGTGCCAGCAGTGAATACTTTCTAGCGGGGAACGAGCAGTACTTC
-,18,TRBJ2-1,TRBV4-1,-,CASSHPRQGAAAFDEQFF,TGCGCCAGCAGCCATCCCCGACAAGGGGCCGCAGCATTCGATGAGCAGTTCTTC
TRBD1,14,TRBJ1-1,TRBV5-1,-,CASSPQLGGSEAFF,TGCGCCAGCAGCCCCCAATTAGGGGGCTCTGAAGCTTTCTTT
-,16,TRBJ2-6,TRBV7-9,-,CASTLLDRSGANVLTF,TGTGCCAGCACGCTCCTTGACAGGTCTGGGGCCAACGTCCTGACTTTC
-,12,TRBJ1-1,TRBV10-3,-,CASGPMNTEAFF,TGTGCCAGCGGGCCGATGAACACTGAAGCTTTCTTT
TRBD2,14,TRBJ2-2,TRBV19,-,CASRLAGDSGELFF,TGTGCCAGTAGGTTAGCGGGAGACAGCGGGGAGCTGTTTTTT
-,14,TRBJ2-7,TRBV10-3,-,CAISEAGSSYEQYF,TGTGCCATCAGTGAGGCCGGGTCGTCCTACGAGCAGTACTTC
-,13,TRBJ2-7,TRBV5-1,-,CASREVSGYEQYF,TGCGCCAGCAGGGAGGTTTCGGGCTACGAGCAGTACTTC
TRBD1,14,TRBJ1-6,TRBV5-6,-,CASSGTGYNSPLHF,TGTGCCAGCAGCGGGACAGGGTACAATTCACCCCTCCACTTT
-,13,TRBJ1-1,TRBV2,-,CASSDIVNTEAFF,TGTGCCAGCAGTGATATTGTTAACACTGAAGCTTTCTTT
-,14,TRBJ1-1,TRBV7-2,-,CASSLGTNGGEAFF,TGTGCCAGCAGCTTAGGGACTAACGGGGGTGAAGCTTTCTTT
-,18,TRBJ1-1,TRBV4-1,-,CASSQPRLRPSMNTEAFF,TGCGCCAGCAGCCAACCGAGACTCCGGCCCTCGATGAACACTGAAGCTTTCTTT
TRBD2,16,TRBJ2-4,TRBV10-3,-,CAISPGTSGTKNIQYF,TGTGCCATCAGTCCCGGGACTAGCGGAACCAAAAACATTCAGTACTTC
-,14,TRBJ2-3,TRBV19,-,CASSPRQFTDTQYF,TGTGCCAGTAGTCCCAGACAGTTCACAGATACGCAGTATTTT
-,14,TRBJ2-3,TRBV5-1,-,CASSLDRSTDTQYF,TGCGCCAGCAGCTTGGACAGAAGCACAGATACGCAGTATTTT
-,9,TRBJ1-2,TRBV7-9,-,CASSLVGGF,TGTGCCAGCAGCTTAGTCGGGGGCTTC
-,13,TRBJ2-1,TRBV7-3,-,CASSLQGYNEQFF,TGTGCCAGCAGCTTACAGGGATACAATGAGCAGTTCTTC
-,14,TRBJ2-1,TRBV4-1,once,CASSFDSSYNEQFF,TGCGCCAGCAGCTTCGACAGCTCCTACAATGAGCAGTTCTTC
-,16,TRBJ1-1,TRBV19,-,CASSIVAALGGTEAFF,TGTGCCAGTAGTATAGTCGCGGCACTCGGAGGCACTGAAGCTTTCTTT
TRBD1,15,TRBJ1-1,TRBV19,once,CASSRGRDRVTEAFF,TGTGCCAGTAGTAGGGGACGGGACAGGGTAACTGAAGCTTTCTTT
TRBD1,13,TRBJ1-5,TRBV29-1,-,CRHDRGRNQPQHF,TGCAGGCATGACAGGGGTCGAAATCAGCCCCAGCATTTT
TRBD2,19,TRBJ2-1,TRBV10-3,-,CAISESIAGGMSSYNEQFF,TGTGCCATCAGTGAGTCCATAGCGGGAGGTATGAGCTCCTACAATGAGCAGTTCTTC
-,15,TRBJ2-3,TRBV9,few,CASSVGGSFTDTQYF,TGTGCCAGCAGCGTAGGCGGTAGTTTCACAGATACGCAGTATTTT
-,14,TRBJ1-1,TRBV18,-,CASSPGREDTEAFF,TGTGCCAGCTCACCGGGCAGGGAAGACACTGAAGCTTTCTTT
-,15,TRBJ2-7,TRBV27,once,CASSPMEVLPYEQYF,TGTGCCAGCAGTCCGATGGAGGTCCTTCCCTACGAGCAGTACTTC
-,15,TRBJ1-2,TRBV7-6,-,CASSSGLGRGNGYTF,TGTGCCAGCAGCTCCGGGTTGGGTAGGGGTAATGGCTACACCTTC
-,12,TRBJ1-3,TRBV10-1,-,CASPRAGNTIYF,TGCGCCAGCCCCAGGGCTGGAAACACCATATATTTT
TRBD1,15,TRBJ2-1,TRBV6-5,few,CASSYGTGGINEQFF,TGTGCCAGCAGTTATGGGACAGGGGGTATCAATGAGCAGTTCTTC
TRBD2,18,TRBJ2-2,TRBV4-2,-,CASSQETPGLAGTGELFF,TGTGCCAGCAGCCAAGAGACACCGGGACTAGCGGGCACCGGGGAGCTGTTTTTT
-,14,TRBJ2-5,TRBV21-1,-,CASSKSPGEETQYF,TGTGCCAGCAGCAAATCCCCGGGGGAAGAGACCCAGTACTTC
-,13,TRBJ1-5,TRBV19,few,CASRQVTYQPQHF,TGTGCCAGTAGACAGGTAACCTATCAGCCCCAGCATTTT
-,13,TRBJ2-5,TRBV6-6,-,CASTTGYQETQYF,TGTGCCAGCACTACAGGGTACCAAGAGACCCAGTACTTC
TRBD2,16,TRBJ2-1,TRBV11-2,-,CASSSIAGGYYNEQFF,TGTGCCAGCAGCTCAATAGCGGGGGGGTACTACAATGAGCAGTTCTTC
-,13,TRBJ2-3,TRBV5-1,-,CASSLVAGDTQYF,TGCGCCAGCAGCTTGGTGGCGGGGGATACGCAGTATTTT
-,16,TRBJ2-5,TRBV5-6,once,CASSLAFSAEQETQYF,TGTGCCAGCAGCTTGGCCTTTTCGGCGGAACAAGAGACCCAGTACTTC